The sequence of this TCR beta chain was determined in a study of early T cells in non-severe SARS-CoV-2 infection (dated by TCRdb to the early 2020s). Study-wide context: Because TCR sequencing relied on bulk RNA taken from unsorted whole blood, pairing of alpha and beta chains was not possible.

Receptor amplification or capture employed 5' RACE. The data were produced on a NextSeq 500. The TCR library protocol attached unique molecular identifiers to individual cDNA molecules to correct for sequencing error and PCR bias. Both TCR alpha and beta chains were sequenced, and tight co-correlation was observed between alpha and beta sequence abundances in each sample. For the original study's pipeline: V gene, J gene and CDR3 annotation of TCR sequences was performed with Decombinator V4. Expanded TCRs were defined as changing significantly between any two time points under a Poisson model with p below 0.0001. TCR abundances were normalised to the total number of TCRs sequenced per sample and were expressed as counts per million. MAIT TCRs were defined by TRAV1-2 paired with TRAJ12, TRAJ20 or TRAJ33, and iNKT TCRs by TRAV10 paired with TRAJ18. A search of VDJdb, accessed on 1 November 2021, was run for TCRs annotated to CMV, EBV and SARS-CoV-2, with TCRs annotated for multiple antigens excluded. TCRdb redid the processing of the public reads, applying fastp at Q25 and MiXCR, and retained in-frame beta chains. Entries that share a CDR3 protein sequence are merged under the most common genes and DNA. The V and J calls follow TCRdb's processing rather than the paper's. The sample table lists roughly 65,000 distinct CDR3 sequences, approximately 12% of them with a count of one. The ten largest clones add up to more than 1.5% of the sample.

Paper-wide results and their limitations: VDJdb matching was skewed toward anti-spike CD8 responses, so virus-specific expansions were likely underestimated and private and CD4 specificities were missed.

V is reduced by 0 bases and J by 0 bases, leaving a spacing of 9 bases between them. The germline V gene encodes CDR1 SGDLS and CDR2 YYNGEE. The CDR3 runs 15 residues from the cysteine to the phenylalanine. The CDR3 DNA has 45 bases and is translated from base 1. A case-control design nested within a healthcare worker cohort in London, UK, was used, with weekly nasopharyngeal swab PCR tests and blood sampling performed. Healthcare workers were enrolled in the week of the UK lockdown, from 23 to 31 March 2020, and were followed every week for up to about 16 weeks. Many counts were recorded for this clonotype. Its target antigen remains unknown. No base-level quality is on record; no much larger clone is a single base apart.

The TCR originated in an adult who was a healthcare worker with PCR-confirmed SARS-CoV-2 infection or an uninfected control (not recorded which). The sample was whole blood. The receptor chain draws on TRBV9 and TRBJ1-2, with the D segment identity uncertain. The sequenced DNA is TGTGCCAGCAGCGTAGGAGCAGCCCCTAACTATGGCTACACCTTC. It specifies CASSVGAAPNYGYTF.